The 31 T cell receptor beta chains below all came from one sample that was sequenced in a study of human CD4 T cells and Enterobacteriaceae. Clones were sequenced by immunoSEQ multiplex PCR, and TCRdb holds only the in-frame ones, with some missing. The table lists about 480 clones, about 38% of them singletons. Proliferating activated T cells were sorted by FACS as CFSE-low CD25+ ICOS+ after about 6-7 days. Memory CD4+ T cells were CFSE-labeled and cultured 2:1 with antigen-pulsed autologous monocytes. Sorting took every CD4+ cell except CD45RA+CCR7+CD95- naive cells, reaching over 95% purity. Input material: bacteria-reactive CD4+ T cells grown in culture. Indicated subset: CFSE-low proliferating memory CD4 T cells sorted after in vitro stimulation with a heat-inactivated bacterium or M. tuberculosis lysate. The receptor set was obtained from a human donor in good health.

This chain uses TRBV30 with TRBJ2-2, with D possibly being TRBD2 (7 bases). CDR1 and CDR2 (germline): GTSNPN, SVGIG (reference sequence). This CDR3 is 13 amino acids long. With 3 bases removed from V and 4 bases from J, the gap between germline ends came to 9 bases. The CDR3 DNA is TGTGCCTGGAGAGGGGGGGGCACCGGGGAGCTGTTTTTT. Translation: CAWRGGGTGELFF.

V gene TRBV11-2 combines with J gene TRBJ2-3; D is ambiguous. The CDR3 runs to 14 residues. Trimming took off 5 bases at V and 0 bases at J, with 9 bases between the two ends. CDR1 and CDR2 from the germline V gene are SGHAT and FQNNGV. The CDR3 spells CASSIRYSTDTQYF. DNA of the CDR3: TGTGCCAGCAGCATTCGCTACAGCACAGATACGCAGTATTTT.

About this clone itself: At one of its ends the junction is not consistent with the germline gene, which may arise from a read error. V gene TRBV6-4 combines with J gene TRBJ2-5, with 8 bases aligning to TRBD2. Germline V gene data show CDR1 as MRHNA and CDR2 as SNTAGT. This CDR3 contains 15 residues. The CDR3 DNA is TGTGCCAGCAGTTACTCATCGGGGGGGTATGAGACCCAGTACTTC. Translated, it gives CASSYSSGGYETQYF.

The chain combines TRBV7-9 with TRBJ2-7; weak D call: TRBD2 (5 bases). CDR3 length: 14 amino acids. V was trimmed by 0 bases and J by 4 bases, leaving 10 bases between them. Germline CDR1 reads SEHNR; CDR2 reads FQNEAQ (reference sequence). The CDR3 spells CASSLASGGYEQYF. The CDR3 DNA reads as TGTGCCAGCAGCTTAGCCAGTGGCGGGTACGAGCAGTACTTC.

This clone was found a few times. Distinct nucleotide sequences in the sample also encode this CDR3. The J gene is TRBJ2-7, the V gene TRBV30, with D hard to call. CDR3 length: 12 residues. Per germline, CDR1 GTSNPN and CDR2 SVGIG (reference sequence). V was trimmed by 0 bases and J by 3 bases, leaving 6 bases between them. The CDR3 coding sequence is TGTGCCTGGAGTGTAAGTGGCTACGAGCAGTACTTC. Its translation is CAWSVSGYEQYF.

This clone is large in the sample. V gene TRBV14 combines with J gene TRBJ2-7, with a possible D match to TRBD2 (5 bases). CDR1 and CDR2 (germline): SGHDN, FVKESK. Trimming removed 1 base from V and 10 bases from J, with 17 bases in between. The CDR3 runs 14 residues. The CDR3, as DNA: TGTGCCAGCAGCCAAGGGCATCTGAGGGCCGCACAGTACTTC. Residues: CASSQGHLRAAQYF.

This chain connects TRBV5-1 to TRBJ1-1; D ambiguous. V was trimmed by 0 bases and J by 4 bases, leaving 13 bases between them. Per germline, CDR1 SGHRS and CDR2 YFSETQ. This CDR3 spans 15 amino acids. The CDR3 loop reads CASSLGDYGSTEAFF. In DNA form, the CDR3 reads TGCGCCAGCAGCTTGGGCGACTACGGTAGCACTGAAGCTTTCTTT.

As for this clone: Other DNA sequences in this sample translate to the same CDR3. The chain has TRBV6-5 and TRBJ2-1; a possible D gene is TRBD2 (7 bases). CDR3 length: 15 residues. Germline V lookup: CDR1 MNHEY, CDR2 SVGAGI. V was clipped by 6 bases and J by 4 bases, with 16 bases between them. In DNA, the CDR3 is TGTGCCAGCAGCCTATATGGGGGGGCGTACAATGAGCAGTTCTTC. It codes for CASSLYGGAYNEQFF.

The chain couples TRBV5-4 to TRBJ2-7; D may match TRBD1 or TRBD2 (5 bases each). The V end was cut by 2 bases, the J end by 7 bases, with 22 bases between. Germline V gene sequence: CDR1 SGHNT, CDR2 YYREEE (reference sequence). The CDR3 is made up of 16 amino acids. CDR3 region: CASSLGMGTVSGEQYF. CDR3 DNA: TGTGCCAGCAGCTTAGGAATGGGGACCGTCTCGGGGGAGCAGTACTTC.

In its sample, this clone was seen a few times. This chain uses TRBV5-1 with TRBJ1-2; TRBD1 matches 10 bases. CDR3 size: 15 residues. Trimming removed 2 bases from V and 7 bases from J; junction bases left unmatched: 8. CDR1 and CDR2 (germline): SGHRS, YFSETQ. CDR3 in amino acids: CASSFRQGAGSGYTF. The CDR3 DNA is TGCGCCAGCAGCTTCCGACAGGGGGCAGGGAGTGGCTACACCTTC.

This clone is deemed large (0.1 to 1%). This sequence joins TRBV6-6 and TRBJ1-2; D is ambiguous. CDR3 length: 12 amino acids. Trimming left V 5 bases short and J 4 bases short, with 8 bases between. Germline V gives CDR1 MNHNY, CDR2 SVGAGI (reference sequence). This chain's CDR3 is CASSPFPYGYTF. The DNA for the CDR3 is TGTGCCAGCAGTCCGTTTCCCTATGGCTACACCTTC.

CDR3 coding DNA: TGCGCCAGCAGCTTTGGCCGGGATTCTTACAATGAGCAGTTCTTC. The encoded protein is CASSFGRDSYNEQFF. V and J are TRBV5-1 and TRBJ2-1; TRBD2 might be the D (5 bases). Germline assignment: CDR1 SGHRS and CDR2 YFSETQ. The V and J ends lost 2 bases and 4 bases respectively, with 13 bases between them. There are 15 residues in the CDR3.

The chain links TRBV18 to TRBJ2-3; TRBD2 aligns across 12 bases. The CDR3 length is 15 residues. V gave up 1 base and J gave up 6 bases; unmatched junction bases: 2. Per the germline V gene, CDR1 is KGHSH and CDR2 is LQKENI. CDR3 region: CASSPRTSGVDTQYF. CDR3 bases: TGTGCCAGCTCACCACGGACTAGCGGGGTGGATACGCAGTATTTT.

The genes are TRBV29-1 and TRBJ2-3; D unclear. CDR3 length: 12 residues. The V end lost 7 bases, the J end lost 6 bases, and 14 bases lay between the germline ends. Germline-derived CDR1 and CDR2 are SQVTM and ANQGSEA. CDR3 sequence: CSGLLMTDTQYF. The CDR3 DNA reads TGCAGCGGCCTTTTGATGACGGATACGCAGTATTTT.

The rearrangement joins TRBV28 to TRBJ2-3, with TRBD1 as a possible D gene (6 bases). Germline values: CDR1 MDHEN, CDR2 SYDVKM. This CDR3 contains 16 residues. Trimming pared 6 bases from V and 1 base from J, leaving 17 bases between. As DNA, the CDR3 is TGTGCCAGCAGCATGGGACAAACCTTTCGCACAGATACGCAGTATTTT. Amino acids: CASSMGQTFRTDTQYF.

The chain links TRBV6-5 to TRBJ2-1, with a weak D call TRBD2 (6 bases). Trimming left V 4 bases short and J 12 bases short, with 10 bases between. The CDR3 has 11 amino acids. CDR1 MNHEY and CDR2 SVGAGI come from the germline V gene. For the CDR3, the DNA is TGTGCCAGCAGTTTGGAGGGGTGGCAGTTCTTC. This sequence encodes CASSLEGWQFF.

This clone is classed as medium-sized. The V gene is TRBV6-1, the J gene TRBJ2-1; 10 nucleotides agree with TRBD2. The CDR3 runs 15 residues. Trimming cost V 2 bases and J 6 bases; bases outside gene matches: 4. Germline V gene sequence: CDR1 MNHNS, CDR2 SASEGT. Written as DNA, the CDR3 is TGTGCCAGCAGTGAAACGGCTAGCGGGAGCAATGAGCAGTTCTTC. Translating gives CASSETASGSNEQFF.

This clone is large. In the same sample, other DNA sequences code for this CDR3. This chain joins TRBV18 and TRBJ1-2; D is ambiguous. The length of the CDR3 is 13 residues. V dropped 3 bases and J dropped 2 bases, with 7 bases sitting between them. Germline loops: CDR1 KGHSH, CDR2 LQKENI. CDR3 amino acids: CASSPGGNYGYTF. For the CDR3, the DNA is TGTGCCAGCTCACCCGGCGGGAACTATGGCTACACCTTC.

This clone was counted only a few times. A much larger clone is a single base away; this may be a read error. The gene calls are TRBV5-1 and TRBJ2-6; the match to TRBD2 covers 12 bases. The ends lost 4 bases at V and 2 bases at J; junction bases unmatched: 13. CDR1 is SGHRS, CDR2 YFSETQ, per germline. This CDR3 contains 20 residues. Written as DNA, the CDR3 is TGCGCCAGCAGCCTGGGAACTAGCGGGAGGAGGGGAGCTGGGGCCAACGTCCTGACTTTC. Its protein is CASSLGTSGRRGAGANVLTF.

This clone appeared a few times. The chain couples TRBV19 to TRBJ2-2; 8 bases align to TRBD2. Germline trimming cut 5 bases from V and 7 bases from J; bases unmatched to any gene: 12. The CDR3 is 16 amino acids. The germline V gene has CDR1 LNHDA and CDR2 SQIVND (reference sequence). The CDR3 reads CASSPWGAGGGGELFF. For the CDR3, the DNA is TGTGCCAGTAGTCCCTGGGGCGCGGGAGGCGGCGGGGAGCTGTTTTTT.

V gene TRBV11-2 combines with J gene TRBJ1-5; the D is unclear. The germline V and J ends were trimmed by 3 bases and 1 base, with 4 bases remaining between them. There are 13 residues in the CDR3. The germline gives CDR1 SGHAT, CDR2 FQNNGV. The DNA of the CDR3 is TGTGCCAGCAGCTTGGAGAGCAATCAGCCCCAGCATTTT. This translates into CASSLESNQPQHF. Variable domain in full (rest from reference TRBV11-2 and TRBJ1-5): EAGVAQSPRYKIIEKRQSVAFWCNPISGHATLYWYQQILGQGPKLLIQFQNNGVVDDSQLPKDRFSAERLKGVDSTLKIQPAKLEDSAVYLCASSLESNQPQHFGDGTRLSIL.

This clone was seen a handful of times. The chain is built from TRBV9 and TRBJ2-5; D is possibly TRBD2 (5 bases). Germline V gene data show CDR1 as SGDLS and CDR2 as YYNGEE. This CDR3 is built from 14 residues. With 2 bases removed from V and 5 bases from J, the gap between germline ends came to 13 bases. Written as DNA, the CDR3 is TGTGCCAGCAGCGTTGATTACAGAGGGGAGACCCAGTACTTC. Its protein product is CASSVDYRGETQYF.

Sample share makes this clone large. Here the CDR3 DNA reads TGTGCCAGCTCCCGCGAGGGCGGCGGCTACGAGCAGTACTTC. Its protein is CASSREGGGYEQYF. The V and J genes are TRBV18 and TRBJ2-7, with D possibly being TRBD2 (5 bases). The V end lost 6 bases, the J end lost 3 bases, and 15 bases lay between the germline ends. CDR1 and CDR2 (germline): KGHSH, LQKENI. The CDR3 covers 14 residues.

The rearrangement links TRBV5-6 to TRBJ1-3, with D hard to call. This CDR3 spans 16 amino acids. The V end was cut by 4 bases, the J end by 0 bases, with 14 bases between. Germline CDR1 reads SGHDT; CDR2 reads YYEEEE. As DNA, the CDR3 is TGTGCCAGCAGCGCCCGCGGTTTCGGCTCTGGAAACACCATATATTTT. Amino acids: CASSARGFGSGNTIYF.

By sample share, this clone is medium-sized. Here the CDR3 DNA reads TGTGCCAGCTCCCGGGACAGGGAAAATCAGCCCCAGCATTTT. Its translation is CASSRDRENQPQHF. The rearrangement uses TRBV18 and TRBJ1-5, with 9 nucleotides matching TRBD1. Germline CDR1 KGHSH, CDR2 LQKENI. The CDR3 is made up of 14 amino acids. Trimming took 6 bases from V and 4 from J; bases not matched to a gene: 4.

This clone is termed large (0.1 to 1%). The chain carries TRBV7-6 and TRBJ2-1; a weak D match, TRBD1 (6 bases). Trimming left V 5 bases short and J 4 bases short, with 15 bases between. CDR1 and CDR2 (germline): SGHVS, FNYEAQ. The length of the CDR3 is 15 residues. The CDR3 nucleotides are TGTGCCAGCAGCAAATCCGGGACAAAATACAATGAGCAGTTCTTC. Amino acids: CASSKSGTKYNEQFF.

This clone was seen more than once but under ten times. The rearrangement links TRBV11-1 to TRBJ2-6; D unresolved. Trimming stripped 6 bases from V and 4 bases from J, with 13 bases between. The CDR3 is 15 amino acids. CDR1 SGHAT and CDR2 FQDESV come from the germline V gene (reference sequence). The CDR3 loop is CASSPATLGANVLTF. CDR3 bases: TGTGCCAGCAGTCCGGCGACATTAGGGGCCAACGTCCTGACTTTC.

The V gene is TRBV9, the J gene TRBJ2-1; 10 bases line up with TRBD1. CDR3 length: 16 residues. The V gene's germline CDR1 is SGDLS and CDR2 YYNGEE. With V trimmed by 4 bases and J by 8 bases, 12 bases remained unmatched. The CDR3 nucleotides read TGTGCCAGCAGCCTTAAGACGACAGGGGGCGCGGATGAGCAGTTCTTC. Amino acid sequence: CASSLKTTGGADEQFF.

As for this clone: A far larger clone is one nucleotide away, so this likely arose from a read error. The V call is TRBV6-5, the J call TRBJ2-5; TRBD1 agrees at 10 bases. The CDR3 totals 14 residues. Germline CDR1 reads MNHEY; CDR2 reads SVGAGI. The V and J ends lost 6 bases and 5 bases, in that order; junction bases with no gene match: 6. The CDR3 sequence is CASRTGGEGETQYF. The CDR3 coding sequence is TGTGCCAGCAGGACAGGGGGCGAGGGGGAGACCCAGTACTTC.

This clone was seen a handful of times. CDR3 bases: TGTGCCAGCAGTTACTCATCGGGGGGGTATGAGACCCAGTACTTC. Translated: CASSYSSGGYETQYF. V usage is TRBV6-8 and J usage is TRBJ2-5; 8 bases are shared with TRBD2. Germline CDR1 and CDR2: MNHGY and SAAAGT. V was pared by 0 bases and J by 5 bases, with 5 bases of the junction left unmatched. The CDR3 totals 15 residues.

The chain has TRBV5-6 and TRBJ1-3; D not certain. The CDR3 covers 16 residues. Per germline, CDR1 SGHDT and CDR2 YYEEEE. With 0 bases removed from V and 3 bases from J, the gap between germline ends came to 13 bases. CDR3 region: CASSLGSLSFGNTIYF. DNA for the CDR3: TGTGCCAGCAGCTTGGGCAGCCTATCTTTTGGAAACACCATATATTTT.